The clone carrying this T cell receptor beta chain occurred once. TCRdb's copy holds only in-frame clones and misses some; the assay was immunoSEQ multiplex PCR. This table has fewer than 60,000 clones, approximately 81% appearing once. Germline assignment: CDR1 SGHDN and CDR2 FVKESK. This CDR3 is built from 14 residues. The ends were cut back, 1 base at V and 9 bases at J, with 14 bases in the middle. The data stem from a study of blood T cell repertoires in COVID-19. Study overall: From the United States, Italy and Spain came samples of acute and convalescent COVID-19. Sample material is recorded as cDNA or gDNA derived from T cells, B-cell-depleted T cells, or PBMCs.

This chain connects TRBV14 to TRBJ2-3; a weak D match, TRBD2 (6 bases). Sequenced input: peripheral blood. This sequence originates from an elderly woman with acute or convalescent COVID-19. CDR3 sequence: CASSQGIWGDTQYF. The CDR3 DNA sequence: TGTGCCAGCAGCCAAGGTATTTGGGGGGACACGCAGTATTTT.